Below, one T cell receptor beta chain is given with its context. The data were obtained in a study of T cells in Graves' hyperthyroidism and ophthalmopathy. Across the study: Peripheral blood was taken when the disease was first diagnosed, before any treatment began.

Patients were excluded for uncontrolled infection, other autoimmune disease, pregnancy or lactation. The PBMCs had their origin in about 9.7 ml of fresh peripheral blood. Researchers amplified the TCR beta CDR3 regions from RNA transcripts. Using the HTBI primer set, a first-round RT-PCR was run on the TCR CDR3. TCRdb called the multiplex PCR reads again in MiXCR, with one record for every CDR3 protein. The sample shows hundreds of thousands of distinct CDR3 sequences, under 15% of them seen only once. Per the germline V gene, CDR1 is LGHNA and CDR2 is YNFKEQ. Trimming took 10 bases from V and 1 from J; bases not matched to a gene: 15. The CDR3 is made up of 17 amino acids.

This TCR was sampled from a woman between 40 and 55 years old with Graves' ophthalmopathy. The V gene is TRBV4-2, the J gene TRBJ2-2; 7 bases are shared with TRBD2. Sequences were obtained from blood. The CDR3 sequence: CAMLSPRGSRNTGELFF. In nucleotides, the CDR3 is TGTGCCATGCTTTCTCCGCGCGGGAGTAGGAACACCGGGGAGCTGTTTTTT.